Described below is a single T cell receptor (beta chain) sequence and its context. What it binds is not known. Generated by immunoSEQ multiplex PCR, the TCRdb table keeps only in-frame clones and is missing some. The sample includes some 200,000 clones, around 72% of them seen just once. This sample was taken from a study of cytotoxic CD8 clonotypes in ibrutinib-treated CLL. Across the whole study: Of the patients, eleven to twelve were relapsed/refractory, 15 treatment-naive and roughly 17 IGHV unmutated. Median treatment time before response sampling was 12 months, range 6 to 36. Samples averaged roughly 280,000 productive templates and some 96,000 productive rearrangements. Findings and limits, study-wide: A rise in clonality was seen at ibrutinib response, and a fall back toward baseline was seen at progression.

Germline CDR1 MNHEY, CDR2 SMNVEV (reference sequence). V lost 3 bases and J lost 1; bases outside the gene matches: 4. The CDR3 length is 16 residues. This clonotype was obtained from a human donor with chronic lymphocytic leukemia. The J gene is TRBJ2-1, the V gene TRBV27; 9 nucleotides line up with TRBD2. The material sequenced was PBMCs, taken after 24 months of ibrutinib treatment. The CDR3 sequence is CASSLRREGSYNEQFF. CDR3 DNA: TGTGCCAGCAGTTTGAGGCGGGAGGGTTCCTACAATGAGCAGTTCTTC.